This T cell receptor beta chain was documented in a study of shared clonotypes between healthy human individuals. Study-wide points: The small donor group covered limited genetic and exposure diversity. With a handful of donors compared, 5% to 5.5% of naive CD4 clonotypes were shared.

Sequencing used immunoSEQ multiplex PCR; TCRdb keeps in-frame clones, though not all of them. The sample contains some 95,000 clones, roughly two thirds of which appear only once. This clone appeared a few times. Antigen specificity is unknown. The germline V gene has CDR1 MRHNA and CDR2 SNTAGT. V was clipped by 3 bases and J by 4 bases; unmatched bases: 1. The CDR3 consists of 15 residues. The clonotype was recovered from a man aged 25 to 40 in good health. The chain has TRBV6-4 and TRBJ2-5; TRBD2 agrees at 14 bases. Sample: memory CD8+ T cells sorted from blood. The sample's subset: CD45RO+ cells pooled with CCR7-negative TemRA cells. CDR3 sequence: CASSEGLAGVETQYF. CDR3 bases: TGTGCCAGCAGTGAGGGACTAGCGGGAGTAGAGACCCAGTACTTC.